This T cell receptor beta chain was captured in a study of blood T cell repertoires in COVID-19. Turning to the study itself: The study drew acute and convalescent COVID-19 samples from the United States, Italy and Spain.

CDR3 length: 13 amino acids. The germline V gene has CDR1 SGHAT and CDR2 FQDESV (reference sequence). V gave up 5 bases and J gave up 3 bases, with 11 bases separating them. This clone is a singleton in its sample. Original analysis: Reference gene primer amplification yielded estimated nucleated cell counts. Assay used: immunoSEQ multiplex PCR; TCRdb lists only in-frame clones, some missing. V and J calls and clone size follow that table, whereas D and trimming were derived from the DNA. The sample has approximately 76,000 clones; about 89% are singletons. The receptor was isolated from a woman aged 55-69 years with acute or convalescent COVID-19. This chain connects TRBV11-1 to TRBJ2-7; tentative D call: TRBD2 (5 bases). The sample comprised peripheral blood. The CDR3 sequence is CASSPGLSYEQYF. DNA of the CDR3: TGTGCCAGCAGCCCCGGACTGAGCTACGAGCAGTACTTC.